These 11 T cell receptor beta chains share one sample of origin, sequenced in a study of early T cells in non-severe SARS-CoV-2 infection. Using its own MiXCR run on the 5' RACE reads, TCRdb lists one record per CDR3 protein. There are 74,000 or so distinct CDR3 sequences in the sample; around 13% occur only once, and around 1.2% lies in the top ten. Sequenced input: whole blood. The receptors shown here come from an adult who was a healthcare worker with PCR-confirmed SARS-CoV-2 infection or an uninfected control (not recorded which).

The J gene is TRBJ1-1, the V gene TRBV29-1; D is unclear. This CDR3 contains 12 residues. From germline, CDR1 is SQVTM and CDR2 ANQGSEA. The V and J ends lost 6 bases and 1 base respectively, with 9 bases between them. The CDR3 loop reads CSVWAPNTEAFF. The CDR3, as DNA: TGCAGCGTCTGGGCCCCGAACACTGAAGCTTTCTTT.

This clonotype occurred a few times. V gene TRBV6-5 combines with J gene TRBJ1-4; D gene uncertain. CDR1 MNHEY and CDR2 SVGAGI come from the germline V gene. The CDR3 has 13 residues. With 0 bases removed from V and 4 bases from J, the gap between germline ends came to 3 bases. The CDR3 is CASSYSLNEKLFF. CDR3 nucleotides: TGTGCCAGCAGTTACTCTCTTAATGAAAAACTGTTTTTT.

The chain carries TRBV27 and TRBJ1-1; D not resolved. The CDR3 covers 15 residues. Germline V gene data show CDR1 as MNHEY and CDR2 as SMNVEV (reference sequence). The germline V and J ends were trimmed by 4 bases and 0 bases, with 12 bases remaining between them. In nucleotides, the CDR3 is TGTGCCAGCAGTTCCCCACGTAAGGTGAACACTGAAGCTTTCTTT. It codes for CASSSPRKVNTEAFF.

The rearrangement uses TRBV3-1 and TRBJ1-2, with a tentative D call TRBD1 (6 bases). Germline loops: CDR1 LGHDT, CDR2 YNNKEL (reference sequence). There are 12 residues in the CDR3. Trimming removed 8 bases from V and 2 bases from J, with 9 bases in between. CDR3 coding DNA: TGTGCCAGCGGCGACAGGAACTATGGCTACACCTTC. Residues: CASGDRNYGYTF.

J is TRBJ1-2 and V is TRBV29-1; D gene uncertain. The CDR3 length is 11 residues. CDR1 SQVTM and CDR2 ANQGSEA come from the germline V gene. The V gene lost 3 bases and the J gene lost 4 bases, with 6 bases spanning the gap. Written as DNA, the CDR3 is TGCAGCGTTGAGCGGGGCTATGGCTACACCTTC. Translated: CSVERGYGYTF.

This clonotype has ten or more counts. The V call is TRBV6-6, the J call TRBJ2-1, with TRBD1 matching 7 bases. Germline CDR1 and CDR2: MNHNY and SVGAGI (reference sequence). The CDR3 extends over 18 amino acids. Germline trimming cut 0 bases from V and 2 bases from J; bases unmatched to any gene: 10. Here the CDR3 reads CASSYSMKGAKPYNEQFF. The DNA of the CDR3 is TGTGCCAGCAGTTACTCGATGAAGGGGGCGAAGCCCTACAATGAGCAGTTCTTC.

Many counts were recorded for this clonotype. This sequence joins TRBV12-3 or TRBV12-4 and TRBJ2-1; D possibly matches TRBD1 or TRBD2 (6 bases each). The CDR3 runs 13 residues. V was cut by 2 bases and J by 10 bases, with 12 bases left in between. CDR3 bases: TGTGCCAGCAGTTTAAGGGGGGCCAGAGAGCAGTTCTTC. Its translation is CASSLRGAREQFF.

The chain couples TRBV6-1 to TRBJ2-3; D possibly uses TRBD1 or TRBD2 (6 bases each). The V gene lost 7 bases and the J gene lost 6 bases, with 20 bases spanning the gap. The CDR3 sequence is 15 residues long. The V gene's germline CDR1 is MNHNS and CDR2 SASEGT. The DNA for the CDR3 is TGTGCCAGCAATGCCGTAGGGGGGAGTTCGGATACGCAGTATTTT. Its translation is CASNAVGGSSDTQYF.

This clonotype was recorded many times. The V and J genes are TRBV28 and TRBJ1-5; no definite D call. The CDR3 totals 14 residues. Germline V gene lookup returns CDR1 MDHEN and CDR2 SYDVKM. V dropped 3 bases and J dropped 5 bases, with 11 bases sitting between them. Here the CDR3 reads CASSLGSGHQPQHF. The CDR3 DNA reads as TGTGCCAGCAGTTTGGGGTCAGGTCATCAGCCCCAGCATTTT. Variable domain in full (rest from reference TRBV28 and TRBJ1-5): DVKVTQSSRYLVKRTGEKVFLECVQDMDHENMFWYRQDPGLGLRLIYFSYDVKMKEKGDIPEGYSVSREKKERFSLILESASTNQTSMYLCASSLGSGHQPQHFGDGTRLSIL.

Only a few counts were recorded for this clonotype. This sequence joins TRBV10-3 and TRBJ1-4; maybe TRBD1 (6 bases). The ends were cut back, 2 bases at V and 7 bases at J, with 20 bases in the middle. CDR3 length: 17 residues. Looked up from germline, CDR1 is ENHRY and CDR2 is SYGVKD. CDR3 sequence reads: CAISEPGQGINGEKLFF. CDR3 in DNA: TGTGCCATCAGTGAGCCGGGGCAGGGGATCAATGGTGAAAAACTGTTTTTT.

This clonotype was seen many times. The gene calls are TRBV11-2 and TRBJ2-6, with a weak D call TRBD1 (6 bases). With 6 bases removed from V and 0 bases from J, the gap between germline ends came to 9 bases. Germline lookup yields CDR1 SGHAT and CDR2 FQNNGV. The CDR3 sequence is 15 residues long. CDR3 bases: TGTGCCAGCAGTCTAGGGGGCTCTGGGGCCAACGTCCTGACTTTC. Its protein product is CASSLGGSGANVLTF.